This entry lists 17 T cell receptor beta chains sequenced from one sample in a study of beta chain features in type 1 diabetes listed by TCRdb under 2018. Paper-wide results and their limitations: A moderate but significant shortening of TCRB CDR3 length was observed in type 1 diabetes patients in all four CD4+ subsets.

These receptors' antigens are unknown. Library preparation employed the immunoSEQ multiplex PCR assay. The High Capacity cDNA Reverse Transcription Kit was used to reverse transcribe all of the isolated RNA, meaning that expressed TCRB transcripts were what got sequenced. Held by TCRdb, this immuneACCESS table contains in-frame sequences only and omits some clones. Under half of the omission traces to an unresolved V gene where checked; the cause of the rest is unknown. The sample profile shows about 650,000 clones; 9.5% to 15% of them were found once. The top ten clonotypes cover 0.095% to 0.15% of the sample. Sequencing was carried out using naive CD4+ T cells from blood. Per the publication, the cell subset or site label means: true naive CD4+ T cells. The receptor set was obtained from a man aged 30-40 years with type 1 diabetes.

This clone was counted a few times. The CDR3 DNA sequence: TGCGCCAGCAGCCCGGGACAGCCGAGGTATGGCTACACCTTC. Translation gives CASSPGQPRYGYTF. V and J are TRBV5-1 and TRBJ1-2; 7 nucleotides line up with TRBD1. Germline-derived CDR1 and CDR2 are SGHRS and YFSETQ. CDR3 length: 14 amino acids. With V trimmed by 4 bases and J by 5 bases, 8 bases remained unmatched.

About this clone itself: The sample holds other DNA sequences that translate to the same CDR3. V gene TRBV7-9 combines with J gene TRBJ1-4; D unresolved. The CDR3 consists of 14 residues. Germline V gene sequence: CDR1 SEHNR, CDR2 FQNEAQ (reference sequence). Between the trimmed V and J ends, which lost 8 bases and 4 bases, there was a span of 14 bases. Written as DNA, the CDR3 is TGTGCCAGCGCGGTAACCACTAATAATGAAAAACTGTTTTTT. This gives the protein CASAVTTNNEKLFF.

The V gene is TRBV28, the J gene TRBJ2-6, with TRBD1 as a possible D gene (6 bases). The germline V and J ends were trimmed by 7 bases and 4 bases, with 17 bases remaining between them. CDR3 length equals 16 residues. Germline V gene sequence: CDR1 MDHEN, CDR2 SYDVKM. Here the CDR3 DNA reads TGTGCCAGCATCTCGGGTGGACAGACCGGGGCCAACGTCCTGACTTTC. This encodes CASISGGQTGANVLTF.

This clone was counted a few times. The gene calls are TRBV25-1 and TRBJ2-7; D call uncertain. Trimming left V 3 bases short and J 3 bases short, with 21 bases between. Germline CDR1 and CDR2: MGHDK and SYGVNS. The length of the CDR3 is 17 residues. CDR3 amino acids: CASSDSAGPGVHYEQYF. DNA of the CDR3: TGTGCCAGCAGTGATTCTGCTGGGCCTGGGGTCCACTACGAGCAGTACTTC.

This clone turned up a few times. The rearrangement links TRBV20-1 to TRBJ1-2; D is unclear. CDR1 is DFQATT and CDR2 is SNEGSKA in the germline V gene (reference sequence). Trimming removed 5 bases from V and 7 bases from J, with 5 bases in between. This CDR3 has 9 amino acids. In DNA form, the CDR3 reads TGCAGTGCTCCCCCTGGCTACACCTTC. Protein product: CSAPPGYTF.

Only a few counts were recorded for this clone. The same CDR3 can be traced to other DNA sequences in this sample. The CDR3 nucleotides are TGTGCCAGCAGCGTTTCGGGGGATCAGCCCCAGCATTTT. It yields the protein CASSVSGDQPQHF. This sequence joins TRBV9 and TRBJ1-5, with D maybe TRBD1 (5 bases). Germline V CDR1 and CDR2: SGDLS, YYNGEE. The CDR3 extends over 13 amino acids. Trimming left V 2 bases short and J 5 bases short, with 8 bases between.

The genes are TRBV25-1 and TRBJ2-6; D remains ambiguous. Deletions cut 3 bases from V and 0 bases from J, with 6 bases between. There are 15 residues in the CDR3. The germline gives CDR1 MGHDK, CDR2 SYGVNS. CDR3 loop: CASSELLSGANVLTF. CDR3 DNA sequence: TGTGCCAGCAGTGAGCTCCTCTCTGGGGCCAACGTCCTGACTTTC.

The chain uses TRBV9 and TRBJ1-2; maybe TRBD1 (6 bases). CDR3 size: 13 residues. Trimming removed 4 bases at V and 3 bases at J, with 10 bases between. The germline gives CDR1 SGDLS, CDR2 YYNGEE. The CDR3 region has the DNA TGTGCCAGCAGCCGGGGGCTAGACTATGGCTACACCTTC. It translates to CASSRGLDYGYTF.

The J gene is TRBJ2-5, the V gene TRBV27, with D unresolved. V was trimmed by 5 bases and J by 5 bases, leaving 9 bases between them. Germline values: CDR1 MNHEY, CDR2 SMNVEV (reference sequence). CDR3 length: 12 amino acids. CDR3: CASSRPRETQYF. CDR3 sequence (DNA): TGTGCCAGCAGTCGGCCCCGGGAGACCCAGTACTTC.

J is TRBJ1-5 and V is TRBV19, with D possibly being TRBD1 (6 bases). The germline gives CDR1 LNHDA, CDR2 SQIVND (reference sequence). The CDR3 contains 15 residues. The V and J ends lost 4 bases and 5 bases respectively, with 15 bases between them. CDR3 nucleotides: TGTGCCAGTAGTACTACCAGGGGCCCCTATCAGCCCCAGCATTTT. This translates into CASSTTRGPYQPQHF.

The gene calls are TRBV9 and TRBJ1-2; a weak D match, TRBD1 (6 bases). The CDR3 has 13 residues. Per the germline V gene, CDR1 is SGDLS and CDR2 is YYNGEE. Trimming removed 3 bases from V and 4 bases from J, with 10 bases in between. CDR3 DNA sequence: TGTGCCAGCAGCGCCGACAGGAGCTATGGCTACACCTTC. This encodes CASSADRSYGYTF.

This clone was seen only a few times. This rearrangement joins TRBV6-6 to TRBJ2-5, with 9 bases aligning to TRBD1. The J segment lost 1 base and the V segment lost 3 bases, leaving 3 bases of the junction unmatched. The CDR3 length is 15 residues. Looked up from germline, CDR1 is MNHNY and CDR2 is SVGAGI (reference sequence). DNA of the CDR3: TGTGCCAGCAGTTATGGACAGGGGCCCCAAGAGACCCAGTACTTC. Protein product: CASSYGQGPQETQYF.

This clone was counted a few times. V usage is TRBV7-6 and J usage is TRBJ2-3; D unresolved. The CDR3 extends over 11 amino acids. From germline, CDR1 is SGHVS and CDR2 FNYEAQ. V lost 5 bases, J lost 3 bases, and 3 bases lay in between. CDR3 protein: CASSATDTQYF. As DNA, the CDR3 is TGTGCCAGCAGCGCAACAGATACGCAGTATTTT.

V and J are TRBV7-3 and TRBJ1-1; D ambiguous. V was shortened by 5 bases and J by 8 bases, with 15 bases between the two germline ends. The CDR3 has 13 amino acids. Germline assignment: CDR1 SGHTA and CDR2 FQGTGA. CDR3 region: CASSLNQVGEAFF. CDR3 DNA sequence: TGTGCCAGCAGCCTCAATCAGGTGGGAGAAGCTTTCTTT.

This chain connects TRBV11-2 to TRBJ2-3; D is possibly TRBD1 (5 bases). V lost 1 base and J lost 4, with 15 bases in between. In germline, CDR1 is SGHAT, CDR2 FQNNGV. CDR3 length: 16 amino acids. CDR3 region: CASSLGPGNVADTQYF. DNA for the CDR3: TGTGCCAGCAGCTTAGGCCCAGGGAACGTTGCAGATACGCAGTATTTT. Full variable domain (outside the CDR3, taken from reference TRBV11-2 and TRBJ2-3): EAGVAQSPRYKIIEKRQSVAFWCNPISGHATLYWYQQILGQGPKLLIQFQNNGVVDDSQLPKDRFSAERLKGVDSTLKIQPAKLEDSAVYLCASSLGPGNVADTQYFGPGTRLTVL.

This clone appeared a few times. The rearrangement joins TRBV29-1 to TRBJ2-2; possibly TRBD1 for D (6 bases). The V end lost 3 bases, the J end lost 4 bases, and 9 bases lay between the germline ends. Germline loops: CDR1 SQVTM, CDR2 ANQGSEA. The CDR3 length is 13 residues. CDR3: CSVERQATGELFF. The CDR3 region has the DNA TGCAGCGTTGAGAGACAGGCCACCGGGGAGCTGTTTTTT.

The chain couples TRBV13 to TRBJ1-1; no definite D call. The length of the CDR3 is 13 residues. The germline V gene encodes CDR1 PRHDT and CDR2 FYEKMQ (reference sequence). Trimming took 3 bases from V and 1 from J, leaving 6 bases between them. CDR3 amino acids: CASSFFWNTEAFF. As DNA, the CDR3 is TGTGCCAGCAGCTTTTTCTGGAACACTGAAGCTTTCTTT.